This TCR beta chain came from a study of T cell responses to AZD1222 COVID-19 vaccine. Study-wide results and limits: The donor group comprised mostly white British people and more females; the analysis possibly underestimated clonal diversity.

The table came from immunoSEQ multiplex PCR; TCRdb's copy has only in-frame clones and leaves some out. Found here are some 170,000 clones, about 88% of them singletons; the top ten hold 1.6%. With regard to this clone: Its specificity is unknown.

V shed 4 bases and J shed 2 bases, with 14 bases lying between them. This CDR3 comprises 15 residues. Germline V CDR1 and CDR2: WSHSY, SAAADI. Sequenced here: peripheral blood, sampled on day 0 of AZD1222 vaccination. The origin of this receptor is an adult in good health. The gene calls are TRBV10-2 and TRBJ1-2; the D is unclear. The CDR3 is CASSGINPTNYGYTF. The DNA of the CDR3 is TGCGCCAGCAGTGGTATCAATCCAACCAACTATGGCTACACCTTC.